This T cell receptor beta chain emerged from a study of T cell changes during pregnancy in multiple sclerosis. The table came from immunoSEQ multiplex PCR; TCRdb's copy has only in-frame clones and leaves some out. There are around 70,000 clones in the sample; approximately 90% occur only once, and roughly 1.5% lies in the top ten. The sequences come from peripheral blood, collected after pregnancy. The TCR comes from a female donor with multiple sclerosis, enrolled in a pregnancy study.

The CDR3 sequence: CASSENGGRYGYTF. The CDR3 nucleotides are TGTGCCAGCAGTGAAAACGGGGGTCGGTATGGCTACACCTTC. V usage is TRBV6-1 and J usage is TRBJ1-2; D perhaps matches TRBD1 (5 bases). Germline V gene data show CDR1 as MNHNS and CDR2 as SASEGT. V was shortened by 2 bases and J by 5 bases, with 12 bases between the two germline ends. The length of the CDR3 is 14 residues.